Described below is a single T cell receptor (beta chain) sequence and its context. The sample belongs to a study of blood T cell repertoires in COVID-19. The wider study: From the United States, Italy and Spain came samples of acute and convalescent COVID-19. Sources were T cells, B-cell-depleted T cells, or PBMCs; the material itself was cDNA or gDNA.

Using immunoSEQ multiplex PCR, the repertoire was profiled, and TCRdb retains in-frame clones only, with some absent. The repertoire includes 200,000 to 250,000 clones, about 82% of them detected once, and 5.5% to 6% sits in the top ten. Germline values: CDR1 SQVTM, CDR2 ANQGSEA. This CDR3 is built from 15 residues. The junction had 16 bases not matched to a gene; V was cut back by 6 bases and J by 8 bases. The sequence was obtained from an elderly woman with COVID-19, enrolled during active disease. Sequenced material: peripheral blood. The V gene is TRBV29-1, the J gene TRBJ1-2; TRBD1 matches at 9 bases. CDR3 in amino acids: CSVAGQGPTSGGYTF. The CDR3 DNA reads TGCAGCGTAGCGGGACAGGGCCCTACTTCCGGGGGCTACACCTTC.